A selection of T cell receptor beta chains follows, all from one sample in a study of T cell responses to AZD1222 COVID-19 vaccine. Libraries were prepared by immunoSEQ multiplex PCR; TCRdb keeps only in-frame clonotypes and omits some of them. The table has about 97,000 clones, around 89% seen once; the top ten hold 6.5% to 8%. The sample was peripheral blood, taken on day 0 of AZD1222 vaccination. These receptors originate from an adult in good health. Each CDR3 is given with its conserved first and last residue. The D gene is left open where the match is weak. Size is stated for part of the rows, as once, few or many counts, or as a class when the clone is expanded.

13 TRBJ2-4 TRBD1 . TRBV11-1 CASSFTTGDIQYF TGTGCCAGCAGTTTTACGACAGGGGACATTCAGTACTTC
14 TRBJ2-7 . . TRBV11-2 CASSRTGISYEQYF TGTGCCAGCAGCCGGACCGGAATCTCCTACGAGCAGTACTTC
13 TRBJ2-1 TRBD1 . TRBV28 CASRNRGNNEQFF TGTGCCAGCAGAAACAGGGGCAACAATGAGCAGTTCTTC
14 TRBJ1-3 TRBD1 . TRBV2 CASRGQGAGNTIYF TGTGCCAGCAGGGGACAGGGCGCTGGAAACACCATATATTTT
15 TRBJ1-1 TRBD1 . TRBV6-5 CASSTRDRANTEAFF TGTGCCAGCAGTACCCGGGACAGGGCAAACACTGAAGCTTTCTTT
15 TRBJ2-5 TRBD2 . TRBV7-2 CASSLAVSGAWTQYF TGTGCCAGCAGCTTAGCAGTTAGCGGGGCATGGACCCAGTACTTC
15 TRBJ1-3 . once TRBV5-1 CASSLTPSSGNTIYF TGCGCCAGCAGCTTGACGCCTAGCTCTGGAAACACCATATATTTT
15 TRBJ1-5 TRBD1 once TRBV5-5 CASSWSGGEGQPQHF TGTGCCAGCAGCTGGTCAGGGGGCGAGGGTCAGCCCCAGCATTTT
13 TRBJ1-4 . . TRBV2 CASDGRPNEKLFF TGTGCCAGCGACGGTCGTCCTAATGAAAAACTGTTTTTT
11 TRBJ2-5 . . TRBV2 CASNLQETQYF TGTGCCAGCAATCTCCAAGAGACCCAGTACTTC
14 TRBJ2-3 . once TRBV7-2 CASSLRDPTDTQYF TGTGCCAGCAGCCTCCGGGACCCCACAGATACGCAGTATTTT
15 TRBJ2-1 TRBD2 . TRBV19 CASRPPTGGYNEQFF TGTGCCAGTAGGCCCCCTACGGGGGGCTACAATGAGCAGTTCTTC
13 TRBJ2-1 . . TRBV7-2 CASSLDLYNEQFF TGTGCCAGCAGCTTAGACCTCTACAATGAGCAGTTCTTC
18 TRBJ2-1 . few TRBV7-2 CASSSPKRGASSYNEQFF TGTGCCAGCAGCAGCCCGAAGCGCGGAGCCAGCTCCTACAATGAGCAGTTCTTC
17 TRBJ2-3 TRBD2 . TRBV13 CASSPRTSGGFTDTQYF TGTGCCAGCAGCCCGCGGACTAGCGGGGGATTCACGGATACGCAGTATTTT
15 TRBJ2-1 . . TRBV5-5 CASSLDVGTYNEQFF TGTGCCAGCAGCTTGGACGTCGGTACCTACAATGAGCAGTTCTTC
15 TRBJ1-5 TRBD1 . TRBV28 CASTTGGLNNQPQHF TGTGCCAGCACGACAGGGGGACTGAACAATCAGCCCCAGCATTTT
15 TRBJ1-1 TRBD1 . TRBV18 CASSVTGGKNTEAFF TGTGCCAGCTCCGTGACAGGGGGAAAGAACACTGAAGCTTTCTTT
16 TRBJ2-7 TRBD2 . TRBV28 CASSSPGRGVIYEQYF TGTGCCAGCAGTTCCCCGGGCCGGGGGGTTATCTACGAGCAGTACTTC
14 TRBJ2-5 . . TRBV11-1 CASSPSRVQETQYF TGTGCCAGCAGCCCCTCTAGGGTCCAAGAGACCCAGTACTTC
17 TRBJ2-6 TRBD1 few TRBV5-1 CASRKTTGGAGANVLTF TGCGCCAGCAGGAAAACCACAGGGGGCGCTGGGGCCAACGTCCTGACTTTC
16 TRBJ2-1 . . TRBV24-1 CATSERQGYEVNEQFF TGTGCCACCAGTGAGCGTCAAGGGTATGAAGTGAATGAGCAGTTCTTC
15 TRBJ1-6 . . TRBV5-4 CASSLSRSYNSPLHF TGTGCCAGCAGCTTGTCACGCTCCTATAATTCACCCCTCCACTTT
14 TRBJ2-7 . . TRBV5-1 CASSLAQGVDEQYF TGCGCCAGCAGCCTGGCGCAGGGTGTCGACGAGCAGTACTTC
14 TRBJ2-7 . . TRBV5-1 CASSHAQGTYEQYF TGCGCCAGCAGCCATGCACAAGGAACCTACGAGCAGTACTTC
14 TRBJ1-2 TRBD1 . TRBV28 CASRPPGQGGADTF TGTGCCAGCAGGCCACCGGGACAGGGAGGAGCGGACACCTTC
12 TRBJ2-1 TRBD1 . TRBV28 CASSTGRNEQFF TGTGCCAGTTCGACAGGGCGGAATGAGCAGTTCTTC
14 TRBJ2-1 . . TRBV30 CAWSFGVTYNEQFF TGTGCCTGGAGTTTCGGGGTTACCTACAATGAGCAGTTCTTC
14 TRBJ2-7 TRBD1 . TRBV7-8 CASSTDRGPVEQYF TGTGCCAGCAGCACAGACAGGGGGCCCGTAGAGCAGTACTTC
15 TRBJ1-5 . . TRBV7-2 CASSPTTGNHQPQHF TGTGCCAGCAGCCCCACTACAGGAAACCATCAGCCCCAGCATTTT
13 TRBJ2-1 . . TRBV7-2 CASSLGRGVEQFF TGTGCCAGCAGCTTAGGCCGGGGAGTTGAGCAGTTCTTC
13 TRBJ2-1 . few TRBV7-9 CASSLDVYNEQFF TGTGCCAGCAGCTTAGATGTCTACAATGAGCAGTTCTTC
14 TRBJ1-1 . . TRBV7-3 CASSYQGANTEAFF TGTGCCAGCAGCTATCAGGGTGCCAACACTGAAGCTTTCTTT
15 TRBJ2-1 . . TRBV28 CASSGSFTLYNEQFF TGTGCCAGCAGCGGTAGTTTTACATTATACAATGAGCAGTTCTTC
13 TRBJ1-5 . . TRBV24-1 CATSTSGNQPQHF TGTGCCACCAGTACCTCAGGGAATCAGCCCCAGCATTTT
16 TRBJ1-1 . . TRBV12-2 CASRARTGVANTEAFF TGTGCAAGTCGCGCCCGGACAGGGGTTGCGAACACTGAAGCTTTCTTT
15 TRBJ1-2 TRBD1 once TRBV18 CASSPSTGVVYGYTF TGTGCCAGCTCACCAAGCACAGGGGTGGTCTATGGCTACACCTTC
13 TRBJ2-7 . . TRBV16 CASSQSEQGGQYF TGTGCCAGCAGCCAATCCGAACAGGGTGGGCAGTACTTC
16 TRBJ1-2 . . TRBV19 CASSIVDSLANYGYTF TGTGCCAGTAGTATAGTGGACAGCCTGGCTAACTATGGCTACACCTTC
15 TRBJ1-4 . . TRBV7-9 CASSHRTDSNEKLFF TGTGCCAGCAGTCACCGGACAGACAGCAATGAAAAACTGTTTTTT
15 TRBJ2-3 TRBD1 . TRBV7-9 CASSLADRGIDTQYF TGTGCCAGCAGCTTAGCGGACAGGGGGATAGATACGCAGTATTTT
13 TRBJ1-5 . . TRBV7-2 CASSLTPHQPQHF TGTGCCAGCAGCTTAACCCCTCATCAGCCCCAGCATTTT
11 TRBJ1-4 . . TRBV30 CAWANGLILFF TGTGCCTGGGCCAACGGACTGATACTGTTTTTT
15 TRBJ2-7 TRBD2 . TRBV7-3 CASSLMAAGGYEQYF TGTGCCAGCAGCTTAATGGCTGCGGGGGGCTACGAGCAGTACTTC
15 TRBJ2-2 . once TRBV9 CASSARQANTGELFF TGTGCCAGCAGCGCCCGACAGGCGAACACCGGGGAGCTGTTTTTT
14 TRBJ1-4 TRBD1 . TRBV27 CASSKTGADEKLFF TGTGCCAGCAGTAAGACAGGGGCGGATGAAAAACTGTTTTTT
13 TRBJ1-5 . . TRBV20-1 CSASAQDNQPQHF TGCAGTGCTAGTGCTCAGGACAATCAGCCCCAGCATTTT
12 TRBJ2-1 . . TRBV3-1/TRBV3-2 CASSQGGNEQFF TGTGCCAGCAGCCAAGGGGGGAATGAGCAGTTCTTC
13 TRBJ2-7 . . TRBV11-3 CASSLAGFAEQYF TGTGCCAGCAGCTTGGCTGGCTTTGCCGAGCAGTACTTC
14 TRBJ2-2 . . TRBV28 CASSFVANTGELFF TGTGCCAGCAGTTTTGTTGCGAACACCGGGGAGCTGTTTTTT
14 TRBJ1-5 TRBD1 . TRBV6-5 CASRQTGRNQPQHF TGTGCCAGCAGGCAGACAGGGAGGAATCAGCCCCAGCATTTT